This T cell receptor beta chain was sequenced in a study of OX40 agonist ivuxolimab in advanced cancers. Study background: Patients undergoing dose escalation presented with hepatocellular carcinoma, melanoma, renal cell or head and neck cancer. The mean age was roughly 60 years, ranging from 23 to 79, with approximately 83% of participants male.

The CDR3 loop spans 13 amino acids. V was pared by 0 bases and J by 3 bases, with 5 bases between. The germline V gene encodes CDR1 MNHEY and CDR2 SVGAGI. Notes on this clone: The target antigen is unknown.

Overall study findings and caveats: At 0.1 to 3.0 mg/kg, CD4+ and CD8+ blood T cells expanded clonally by week 6. Averaging showed that CD8+ T cells had more expanded clones than CD4+ did.

Produced via immunoSEQ multiplex PCR; TCRdb's table is partial and in-frame only. The data contain 45,000 to 60,000 clones, about 86% of them singletons. This material consisted of CD4+ or CD8+ T cells sorted from blood, taken in a trial of the OX40 agonist ivuxolimab. This receptor was obtained from an adult with an advanced solid tumor such as melanoma, head and neck, liver or kidney cancer. The chain combines TRBV6-5 with TRBJ1-2; D ambiguous. CDR3 loop: CASSYSPDYGYTF. The DNA of the CDR3 is TGTGCCAGCAGTTACTCTCCAGACTATGGCTACACCTTC.